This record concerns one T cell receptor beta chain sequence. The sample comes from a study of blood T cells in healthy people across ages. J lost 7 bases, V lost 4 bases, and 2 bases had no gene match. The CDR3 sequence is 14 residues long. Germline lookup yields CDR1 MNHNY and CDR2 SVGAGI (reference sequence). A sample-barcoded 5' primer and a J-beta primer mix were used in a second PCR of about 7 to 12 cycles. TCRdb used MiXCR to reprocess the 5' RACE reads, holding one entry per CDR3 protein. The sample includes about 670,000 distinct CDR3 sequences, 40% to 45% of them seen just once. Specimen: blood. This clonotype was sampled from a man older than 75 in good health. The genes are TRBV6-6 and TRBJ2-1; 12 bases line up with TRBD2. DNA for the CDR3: TGTGCCAGCAGTTCTACTAGCGGGGGGAATGAGCAGTTCTTC. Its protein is CASSSTSGGNEQFF.